This is a list of T cell receptor beta chains from one sample in a study of cytomegalovirus exposure and HLA in healthy donors. TCRdb's table, derived via immunoSEQ multiplex PCR, lists solely in-frame clones and lacks some. The data contain roughly 81,000 clones, about three quarters of them singletons. Sequencing input: PBMCs. These receptors came from a boy younger than 18 in good health and CMV-seronegative. The CDR3 runs from the conserved cysteine through the conserved F or W. The D gene is left open where the match is weak. Only part of the rows carry a size: once, few, many, or a class if the clone is expanded.

clone size: .; J gene: TRBJ1-2; D gene: TRBD1; V gene: TRBV6-5; CDR3 DNA: TGTGCCAGCAGTTCCATCCCCACAGGGGGAAACTATGGCTACACCTTC; CDR3 protein: CASSSIPTGGNYGYTF
clone size: .; J gene: TRBJ1-1; D gene: TRBD1; V gene: TRBV29-1; CDR3 DNA: TGCAGCGGGCTCCGGGACAGGAACACTGAAGCTTTCTTT; CDR3 protein: CSGLRDRNTEAFF
clone size: .; J gene: TRBJ1-2; D gene: TRBD1; V gene: TRBV27; CDR3 DNA: TGTGCCAGCAGTTACAGGGGAGACGGCTACACCTTC; CDR3 protein: CASSYRGDGYTF
clone size: .; J gene: TRBJ1-1; D gene: TRBD1; V gene: TRBV15; CDR3 DNA: TGTGCCACCAGCATTGGGACAGCCTTTGCTGAAGCTTTCTTT; CDR3 protein: CATSIGTAFAEAFF
clone size: .; J gene: TRBJ2-1; D gene: TRBD2; V gene: TRBV4-2; CDR3 DNA: TGTGCCAGCAGCCAAGATAGGACTAGCGGGATTTACAATGAGCAGTTCTTC; CDR3 protein: CASSQDRTSGIYNEQFF
clone size: few; J gene: TRBJ2-7; D gene: .; V gene: TRBV5-1; CDR3 DNA: TGCGCCAGCAGCTTACAGGGCTACGAGCAGTACTTC; CDR3 protein: CASSLQGYEQYF
clone size: .; J gene: TRBJ1-1; D gene: .; V gene: TRBV11-3; CDR3 DNA: TGTGCCAGCAGCTCCCAAGGGGACACTGAAGCTTTCTTT; CDR3 protein: CASSSQGDTEAFF
clone size: .; J gene: TRBJ1-3; D gene: .; V gene: TRBV9; CDR3 DNA: TGTGCCAGCAGCGTAGCTTCAGCGAACACCATATATTTT; CDR3 protein: CASSVASANTIYF
clone size: .; J gene: TRBJ2-5; D gene: .; V gene: TRBV28; CDR3 DNA: TGTGCCAGCAGCCGCGGACAGCAAGAGACCCAGTACTTC; CDR3 protein: CASSRGQQETQYF
clone size: .; J gene: TRBJ1-5; D gene: TRBD1; V gene: TRBV2; CDR3 DNA: TGTGCCAGCAGGGTCGGGACAGATAGCAATCAGCCCCAGCATTTT; CDR3 protein: CASRVGTDSNQPQHF
clone size: .; J gene: TRBJ2-5; D gene: .; V gene: TRBV5-6; CDR3 DNA: TGTGCCAGCAGCTTGGCTTTAGAGACCCAGTACTTC; CDR3 protein: CASSLALETQYF
clone size: .; J gene: TRBJ1-4; D gene: .; V gene: TRBV28; CDR3 DNA: TGTGCCAGCAGTTTATGGGGAGCAACTAATGAAAAACTGTTTTTT; CDR3 protein: CASSLWGATNEKLFF
clone size: .; J gene: TRBJ2-7; D gene: .; V gene: TRBV30; CDR3 DNA: TGTGCCTGGAGTCCGGGGAGGATGAGTCTTCAATACGAGCAGTACTTC; CDR3 protein: CAWSPGRMSLQYEQYF
clone size: .; J gene: TRBJ1-4; D gene: .; V gene: TRBV9; CDR3 DNA: TGTGCCAGCAGACAGGGTCGGGATGAAAAACTGTTTTTT; CDR3 protein: CASRQGRDEKLFF
clone size: few; J gene: TRBJ1-6; D gene: .; V gene: TRBV2; CDR3 DNA: TGTGCCAGCAGTCAGGGGCGAAATAATTCACCCCTCCACTTT; CDR3 protein: CASSQGRNNSPLHF
clone size: .; J gene: TRBJ2-1; D gene: TRBD2; V gene: TRBV5-1; CDR3 DNA: TGCGCCAGCAATGAGCGGGGTAGTTTGGATGAGCAGTTCTTC; CDR3 protein: CASNERGSLDEQFF
clone size: few; J gene: TRBJ1-5; D gene: .; V gene: TRBV28; CDR3 DNA: TGTGCCGGGTGCGAGGCCCAGAAGCCCCAGCATTTT; CDR3 protein: CAGCEAQKPQHF
clone size: .; J gene: TRBJ1-1; D gene: .; V gene: TRBV30; CDR3 DNA: TGTGCCTGGAATCCCGGGACAACGAACACTGAAGCTTTCTTT; CDR3 protein: CAWNPGTTNTEAFF
clone size: .; J gene: TRBJ1-2; D gene: TRBD1; V gene: TRBV29-1; CDR3 DNA: TGCAGCACACGACAGGGCCTCTATGGCTACACCTTC; CDR3 protein: CSTRQGLYGYTF
clone size: .; J gene: TRBJ2-1; D gene: .; V gene: TRBV4-2; CDR3 DNA: TGTGCCAGCAGCCAAGGGGGCTACTCCTACAATGAGCAGTTCTTC; CDR3 protein: CASSQGGYSYNEQFF
clone size: once; J gene: TRBJ2-3; D gene: .; V gene: TRBV25-1; CDR3 DNA: TGTGCCAGCAGTGTTAACCCCGACGCGGGTACGCAGTATTTT; CDR3 protein: CASSVNPDAGTQYF
clone size: .; J gene: TRBJ1-1; D gene: .; V gene: TRBV30; CDR3 DNA: TGTGCCTGGCGGGGGGGAGACAGACTGAACACTGAAGCTTTCTTT; CDR3 protein: CAWRGGDRLNTEAFF
clone size: .; J gene: TRBJ2-2; D gene: TRBD2; V gene: TRBV19; CDR3 DNA: TGTGCCAGTAAAATGGCCGGGACTAGCGGGATTATGAGAGTCACCGGGGAGCTGTTTTTT; CDR3 protein: CASKMAGTSGIMRVTGELFF
clone size: .; J gene: TRBJ1-1; D gene: .; V gene: TRBV7-9; CDR3 DNA: TGTGCCAGCAGCCGGGTCACGCCAGAACTTGAAGCTTTCTTT; CDR3 protein: CASSRVTPELEAFF
clone size: .; J gene: TRBJ1-4; D gene: .; V gene: TRBV4-1; CDR3 DNA: TGCGCCAGCAGCCAAGCACAGGGAGCTAATGAAAAACTGTTTTTT; CDR3 protein: CASSQAQGANEKLFF
clone size: .; J gene: TRBJ1-2; D gene: .; V gene: TRBV4-3; CDR3 DNA: TGCGCCAGCAGCCAAGATCCCACGGGGGGCTACACCTTC; CDR3 protein: CASSQDPTGGYTF
clone size: .; J gene: TRBJ2-5; D gene: TRBD2; V gene: TRBV25-1; CDR3 DNA: TGTGCCAGCACCGGATGGACTAGCGGGGGAGGAGAGACCCAGTACTTC; CDR3 protein: CASTGWTSGGGETQYF
clone size: .; J gene: TRBJ2-7; D gene: .; V gene: TRBV21-1; CDR3 DNA: TGTGCCAGCAGCATATACAGGGCCGAGCAGTACTTC; CDR3 protein: CASSIYRAEQYF
clone size: .; J gene: TRBJ1-1; D gene: .; V gene: TRBV5-4; CDR3 DNA: TGTGCCAGCAGCCCTGGACAGCAGAACACTGAAGCTTTCTTT; CDR3 protein: CASSPGQQNTEAFF
clone size: .; J gene: TRBJ2-1; D gene: TRBD2; V gene: TRBV2; CDR3 DNA: TGTGCCAGCAGTGCGACTAGCGGGACCTTTGTATCTAGGAATGAGCAGTTCTTC; CDR3 protein: CASSATSGTFVSRNEQFF
clone size: .; J gene: TRBJ1-2; D gene: TRBD1; V gene: TRBV7-9; CDR3 DNA: TGTGCCAGCAACACAGGGGAGGCTAACTATGGCTACACCTTC; CDR3 protein: CASNTGEANYGYTF
clone size: .; J gene: TRBJ2-1; D gene: .; V gene: TRBV7-9; CDR3 DNA: TGTGCCAGCAGCCCCCCTTTCCCAGGGATCACAAACCAGCAGTTCTTC; CDR3 protein: CASSPPFPGITNQQFF
clone size: .; J gene: TRBJ1-2; D gene: .; V gene: TRBV7-9; CDR3 DNA: TGTGCCAGCAGCTCACAGACAGAGGCGGCTGGCTACACCTTC; CDR3 protein: CASSSQTEAAGYTF
clone size: few; J gene: TRBJ2-7; D gene: .; V gene: TRBV6-1; CDR3 DNA: TGTGCCAGCAGTGAAGCGAGAAGTGGAGGGACCTACGAGCAGTACTTC; CDR3 protein: CASSEARSGGTYEQYF
clone size: .; J gene: TRBJ2-7; D gene: .; V gene: TRBV30; CDR3 DNA: TGTGCCTGGAGTCGGCTCCGGGACATAAGCTCCTACGAGCAGTACTTC; CDR3 protein: CAWSRLRDISSYEQYF
clone size: .; J gene: TRBJ2-7; D gene: .; V gene: TRBV7-2; CDR3 DNA: TGTGCCAGCAAAGCCTCGACAGTTCCCTACGAGCAGTACTTC; CDR3 protein: CASKASTVPYEQYF
clone size: .; J gene: TRBJ1-4; D gene: .; V gene: TRBV25-1; CDR3 DNA: TGTGCCAGCAGTGATCCCGGGTCCACGGAAAAACTGTTTTTT; CDR3 protein: CASSDPGSTEKLFF
clone size: .; J gene: TRBJ2-7; D gene: TRBD2; V gene: TRBV4-3; CDR3 DNA: TGCGCCAGCAGCCAAGTACTAGCGGTTTCCTACGAGCAGTACTTC; CDR3 protein: CASSQVLAVSYEQYF
clone size: .; J gene: TRBJ2-3; D gene: TRBD2; V gene: TRBV7-9; CDR3 DNA: TGTGCCAGCAGCCGGACTAGCGGAACAGATACGCAGTATTTT; CDR3 protein: CASSRTSGTDTQYF
clone size: .; J gene: TRBJ2-5; D gene: .; V gene: TRBV5-1; CDR3 DNA: TGCGCCAGCAGTAGGGGGCAAGAGACCCAGTACTTC; CDR3 protein: CASSRGQETQYF
clone size: .; J gene: TRBJ2-7; D gene: .; V gene: TRBV6-1; CDR3 DNA: TGTGCCAGCAGTGAATCAGAGGGCTACGAGCAGTACTTC; CDR3 protein: CASSESEGYEQYF
clone size: .; J gene: TRBJ2-3; D gene: .; V gene: TRBV7-9; CDR3 DNA: TGTGCCAGCAGCTTATCTCGAGGGGGGGCCGTGGTAACAGATACGCAGTATTTT; CDR3 protein: CASSLSRGGAVVTDTQYF
clone size: .; J gene: TRBJ2-2; D gene: .; V gene: TRBV28; CDR3 DNA: TGTGCCAGCAGTTGGGGGGACGCCTCTTCCGGGGAGCTGTTTTTT; CDR3 protein: CASSWGDASSGELFF
clone size: .; J gene: TRBJ1-2; D gene: TRBD1; V gene: TRBV28; CDR3 DNA: TGTGCCAGCAGTCTTGGGACAGGGAACTATGGCTACACCTTC; CDR3 protein: CASSLGTGNYGYTF